The clone carrying this T cell receptor beta chain has a handful of counts. What it recognizes is unknown. The sample is drawn from a study of human T cells and chemical hapten exposure. Specified time point: patch test 3, about 24 weeks after DPC sensitization. Treatment of the sample: therapeutic diphenylcyclopropenone sensitization with weekly scalp DPC. Study-wide points: Expanded TCRs grouped into significantly more large CDR3 similarity clusters than controls produced.

This CDR3 has 19 residues. The junction had 12 bases not matched to a gene; V was cut back by 1 base and J by 1 base. In germline, CDR1 is LGHNA, CDR2 YSLEER. TCRdb analysed the RACE reads with MiXCR anew, one entry per CDR3 protein. The repertoire has about 97,000 distinct CDR3 sequences, roughly 27% of them found once; the top ten carry about 9.3%. The source was whole blood, collected in connection with sensitization to the hapten diphenylcyclopropenone (DPC). The gene calls are TRBV4-3 and TRBJ2-2; 7 nucleotides align to TRBD1. This clonotype was obtained from a man between 35 and 55 years old with alopecia areata. Some clones in this sample may be carry-over from other donors' samples. The CDR3 sequence: CASSQVERGHSLNTGELFF. The CDR3 DNA follows: TGCGCCAGCAGCCAAGTTGAGAGGGGGCACTCTCTGAACACCGGGGAGCTGTTTTTT.